A single sample gave rise to the 6 T cell receptor beta chains below, sequenced in a study of identifying expanded T cells in peripheral blood. Data came from immunoSEQ multiplex PCR; TCRdb stores just in-frame clones and leaves some out. The sample gives about 100,000 clones, about 87% of which show up once; 5.5% to 6.5% is in the top ten. Input material: blood. The receptor source for this set is a person aged 18-70 years in good health.

The V gene is TRBV7-2, the J gene TRBJ1-2; D gene uncertain. The CDR3 spans 13 residues. Germline V gene data show CDR1 as SGHTA and CDR2 as FQGNSA. Trimming removed 2 bases from V and 3 bases from J, with 7 bases in between. The CDR3, as DNA: TGTGCCAGCAGCTTACCCCAGCACTATGGCTACACCTTC. Its translation is CASSLPQHYGYTF.

This chain joins TRBV5-1 and TRBJ2-3, with TRBD2 identical over 9 bases. Germline V gives CDR1 SGHRS, CDR2 YFSETQ. The CDR3 sequence is 19 residues long. The trim removed 0 bases at V and 0 bases at J, leaving 11 bases unmatched. The CDR3: CASSLGGPLAGTSTDTQYF. In DNA form, the CDR3 reads TGCGCCAGCAGCTTGGGAGGGCCCCTAGCGGGAACTAGCACAGATACGCAGTATTTT.

V is TRBV7-9 and J is TRBJ1-1; tentative D call: TRBD1 (6 bases). The V gene's germline CDR1 is SEHNR and CDR2 FQNEAQ (reference sequence). The CDR3 consists of 13 residues. Between the trimmed V and J ends, which lost 6 bases and 12 bases, there was a span of 20 bases. The CDR3 DNA is TGTGCCAGCAGACTAGGATCTGACAGGATGACTTTCTTT. This gives the protein CASRLGSDRMTFF.

The chain employs TRBV4-2 and TRBJ2-5, with D maybe TRBD1 (6 bases). There are 13 residues in the CDR3. Trimming stripped 4 bases from V and 1 base from J, with 7 bases between. The germline V gene encodes CDR1 LGHNA and CDR2 YNFKEQ. The CDR3 coding sequence is TGTGCCAGCAGCCTCAGGGGCCAAGAGACCCAGTACTTC. Protein: CASSLRGQETQYF.

The chain couples TRBV27 to TRBJ2-7, with unresolved D. The ends were cut back, 3 bases at V and 3 bases at J, with 3 bases in the middle. The CDR3 totals 11 residues. In germline, CDR1 is MNHEY, CDR2 SMNVEV (reference sequence). CDR3 protein: CASSFGYEQYF. The CDR3 DNA reads TGTGCCAGCAGTTTTGGCTACGAGCAGTACTTC.

The rearrangement joins TRBV2 to TRBJ1-2; 9 nucleotides align to TRBD1. CDR3 size: 13 residues. V lost 7 bases, J lost 8 bases, and 8 bases stayed unmatched. CDR1 is SNHLY and CDR2 is FYNNEI in the germline V gene. The CDR3 sequence is CASTSTGGYGYTF. The DNA for the CDR3 is TGTGCCAGCACCTCCACAGGGGGCTACGGCTACACCTTC.